This T cell receptor (beta chain) was found in a study of tissue T cells after allogeneic stem cell transplantation (dated 2022 in TCRdb). About the study as a whole: The study profiled TCR beta repertoires across many tissues from research autopsies of patients with and without GVHD, plus mouse models of GVHD. The human arm was a prospective observational study without blinding or randomization.

The germline V gene (reference sequence) supplies CDR1 KGHPV and CDR2 FQNQEV. Counted from cysteine to phenylalanine, this CDR3 has 13 amino acids. The DNA has 36 bases, all within the CDR3, and is read from base 1. V and J are trimmed by 6 bases and 2 bases, and the gene matches miss 0 bases of the junction. Comment on this clone: Its recognized antigen is unknown. Gene names and germline sequences refer to the mouse in this case. The CDR3 goes on 1 residue after the read ends, and that part is filled in from the germline J gene.

Library prep was done by the immunoSEQ multiplex PCR assay. TCRbeta CDR3 sequencing was performed at survey depth by Adaptive Biotechnologies, and CDR3 sequences, V/J genes, productive frequency and template counts were reported. TCR beta CDR3 regions were amplified from genomic DNA rather than RNA. For the original study's pipeline: Jensen-Shannon divergence served to quantify pairwise repertoire overlap between tissues, with 0 meaning identical and 1 meaning complete divergence. Tissues were clustered by single-linkage agglomerative hierarchical clustering of pairwise JSD values and displayed as dendrograms. GLIPH2 was applied to all patient samples using simulation_depth 1000, kmer_min_depth 3, and cdr3_length_cutoff 8, and only groups with more than two unique CDR3s were retained. In a standardized tissue-overlap score, Jaccard GLIPH-group overlap across patients was extrapolated to a standard repertoire size of 1000 clones. Linear mixed-effect models, with tissue as a fixed effect and individual as a random effect, were used to test how diversity related to clinical or experimental variables. The table was pulled from immuneACCESS by TCRdb, which kept in-frame rearrangements only. Such tables lose some clones; where checked, under half of the loss comes from unresolved V genes, and the rest has no known cause. Clone size and V and J calls were adopted from that table, with D and trimming inferred from the DNA. This sample has several thousand clones in its table, and about 44% of those were observed once. Approximately 21% of the sample is held by the ten biggest clonotypes.

Study-wide findings and limitations: Blood and spleen T cells captured only a limited portion of the TCR repertoire detected in tissues, in both patients and mice. Which tissue TCRs were alloreactive or antigen-specific was not determined in the study, and some of the clones might have been host cells that persisted. Within patients, how anatomically similar tissues were was a major factor shaping TCR repertoire composition, regardless of disease or transplant status. Only a few T cell clones appeared in more than one patient, yet motif-based clustering showed tissue-specific repertoire signatures that were shared between patients. Sampling depth was acknowledged as a limitation, and the patient cohort was both small and clinically heterogeneous.

The time point label here, explained by the study, means: mouse harvest day 14 after allogeneic transplant. Each mouse graft, delivered by tail vein injection, combined 10^6 splenic CD5+ T cells with 10^7 T-cell-depleted bone marrow cells. GVHD in mice was modeled with a major MHC-mismatch B6 (H2b) into BALB/c (H2d) model, and tissues were profiled at day 7 or 14. On day 7 or 14 post-transplant, mouse tissues and retro-orbital blood were harvested with separate sterile tools for each animal, and livers were flushed before harvest. Before genomic DNA was isolated with the DNeasy Blood & Tissue Kit, mouse tissues were minced with razor blades in buffered saline.

Sequencing was done on a sample of gut tissue. This sequence originates from a female BALB/c mouse given C57BL/6 T cells with graft-versus-host disease after an allogeneic hematopoietic cell transplant. The chain couples TRBV26 to TRBJ1-3, with 8 bases in between that match TRBD1. Incomplete CDR3 DNA: TGTGCCAGCAGGGACAGGGCTGGAAATACGCTCTAT. It is translated as CASRDRAGNTLY. The CDR3, in full, reads CASRDRAGNTLYF.